The clone carrying this TCR beta chain was observed many times. The antigen is undetermined. This sample was included in a study of T cells in Graves' hyperthyroidism and ophthalmopathy. Amplified TCR beta CDR3 regions derived from RNA transcripts. With the HTBI primer set, the TCR CDR3 went through a first round of RT-PCR. MiXCR, applied by TCRdb to the multiplex PCR reads, yields one record per CDR3 protein. Among about 600,000 distinct CDR3 sequences listed, roughly 16% were seen once. Germline V gives CDR1 SGHNT, CDR2 YENEEA. The CDR3 has 14 amino acids. V lost 7 bases and J lost 4, with 13 bases in between. Pregnant or lactating patients were excluded, as were those with uncontrolled infection or other autoimmune disease. Source material for PBMCs was around 10 ml fresh peripheral blood. Study-wide results and caveats: Prediction of ophthalmopathy progression came a median approximately 6.6 months pre-onset. Most thyroid clonotypes expanded above 0.001 were also detected in blood.

The chain combines TRBV11-3 with TRBJ2-2, with TRBD1 as a possible D gene (5 bases). This TCR was sampled from a woman in her thirties or forties with Graves' ophthalmopathy. The sample was blood. CDR3 protein: CASTSWQGTGELFF. In nucleotides, the CDR3 is TGTGCCAGCACCTCCTGGCAGGGCACCGGGGAGCTGTTTTTT.